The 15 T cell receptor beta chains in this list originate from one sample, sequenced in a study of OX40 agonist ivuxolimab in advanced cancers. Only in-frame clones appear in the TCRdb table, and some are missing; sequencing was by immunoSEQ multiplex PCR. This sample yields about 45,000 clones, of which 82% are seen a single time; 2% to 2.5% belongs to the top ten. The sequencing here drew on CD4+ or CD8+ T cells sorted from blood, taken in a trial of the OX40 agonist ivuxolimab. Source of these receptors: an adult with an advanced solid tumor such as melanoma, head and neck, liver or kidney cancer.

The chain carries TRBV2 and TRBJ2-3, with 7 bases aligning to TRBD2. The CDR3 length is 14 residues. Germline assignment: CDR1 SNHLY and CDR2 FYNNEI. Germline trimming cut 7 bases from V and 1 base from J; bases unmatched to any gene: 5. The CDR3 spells CASTPGRGTDTQYF. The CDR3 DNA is TGTGCCAGCACCCCGGGGAGGGGCACAGATACGCAGTATTTT.

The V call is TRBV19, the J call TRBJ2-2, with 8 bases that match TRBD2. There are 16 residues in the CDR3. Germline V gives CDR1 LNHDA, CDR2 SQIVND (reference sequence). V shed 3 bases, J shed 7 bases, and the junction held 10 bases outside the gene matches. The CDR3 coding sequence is TGTGCCAGTAGTATCTTGGCTAGCGGGCGGGTCGGGGAGCTGTTTTTT. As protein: CASSILASGRVGELFF.

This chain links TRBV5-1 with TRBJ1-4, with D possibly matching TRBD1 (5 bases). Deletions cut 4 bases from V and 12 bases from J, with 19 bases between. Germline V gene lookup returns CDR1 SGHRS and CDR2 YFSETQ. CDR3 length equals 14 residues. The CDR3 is CASSGTPGREELFF. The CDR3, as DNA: TGCGCCAGCAGCGGCACACCGGGCAGGGAGGAACTGTTTTTT. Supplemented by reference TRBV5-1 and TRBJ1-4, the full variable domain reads KAGVTQTPRYLIKTRGQQVTLSCSPISGHRSVSWYQQTPGQGLQFLFEYFSETQRNKGNFPGRFSGRQFSNSRSEMNVSTLELGDSALYLCASSGTPGREELFFGSGTQLSVL.

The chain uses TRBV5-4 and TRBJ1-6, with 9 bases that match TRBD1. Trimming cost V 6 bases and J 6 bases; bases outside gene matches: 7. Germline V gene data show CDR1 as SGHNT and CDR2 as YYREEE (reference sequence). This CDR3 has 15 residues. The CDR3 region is CASMLQGAINSPLHF. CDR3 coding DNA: TGTGCCAGCATGCTACAGGGGGCAATTAATTCACCCCTCCACTTT.

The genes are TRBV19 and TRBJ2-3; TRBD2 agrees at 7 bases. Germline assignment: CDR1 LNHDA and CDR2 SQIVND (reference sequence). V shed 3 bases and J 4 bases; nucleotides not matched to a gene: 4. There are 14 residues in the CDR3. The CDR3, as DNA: TGTGCCAGTAGTATCATCGGGGGGTCAGATACGCAGTATTTT. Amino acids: CASSIIGGSDTQYF.

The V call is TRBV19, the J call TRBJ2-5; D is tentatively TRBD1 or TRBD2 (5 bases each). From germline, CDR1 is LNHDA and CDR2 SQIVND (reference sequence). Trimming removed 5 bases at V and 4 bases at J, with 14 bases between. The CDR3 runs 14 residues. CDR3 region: CASSPSGRGETQYF. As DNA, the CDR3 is TGTGCCAGTAGTCCCTCGGGACGTGGAGAGACCCAGTACTTC.

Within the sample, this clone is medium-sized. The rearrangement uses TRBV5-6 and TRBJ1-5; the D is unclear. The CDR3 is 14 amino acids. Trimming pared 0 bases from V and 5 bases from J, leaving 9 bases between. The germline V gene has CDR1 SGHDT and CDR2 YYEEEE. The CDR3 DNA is TGTGCCAGCAGCTTGGGACGGAGCTATCAGCCCCAGCATTTT. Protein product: CASSLGRSYQPQHF.

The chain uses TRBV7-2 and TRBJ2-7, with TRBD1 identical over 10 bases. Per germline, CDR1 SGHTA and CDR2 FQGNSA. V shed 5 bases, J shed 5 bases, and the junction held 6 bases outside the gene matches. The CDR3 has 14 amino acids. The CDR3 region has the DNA TGTGCCAGCAGCAAGACAGGGGGCCATGACGAGCAGTACTTC. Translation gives CASSKTGGHDEQYF.

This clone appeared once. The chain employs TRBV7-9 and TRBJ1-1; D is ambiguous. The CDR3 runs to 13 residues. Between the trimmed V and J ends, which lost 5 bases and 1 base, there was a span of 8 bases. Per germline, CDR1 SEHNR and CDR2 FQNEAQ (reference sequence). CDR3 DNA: TGTGCCAGCAGCCCCCTCTCGAACACTGAAGCTTTCTTT. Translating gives CASSPLSNTEAFF.

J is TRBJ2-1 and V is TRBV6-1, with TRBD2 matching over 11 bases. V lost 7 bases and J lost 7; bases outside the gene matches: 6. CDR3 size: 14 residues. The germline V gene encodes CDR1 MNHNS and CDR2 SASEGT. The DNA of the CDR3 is TGTGCCAGCATAGTAGCGGGGGGGCGGAATGAGCAGTTCTTC. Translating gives CASIVAGGRNEQFF.

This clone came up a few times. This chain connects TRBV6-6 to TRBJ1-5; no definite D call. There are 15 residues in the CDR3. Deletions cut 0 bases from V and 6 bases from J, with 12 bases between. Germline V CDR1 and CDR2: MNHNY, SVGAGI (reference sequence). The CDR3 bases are TGTGCCAGCAGTTACTCGAGTATGGGATCTCAGCCCCAGCATTTT. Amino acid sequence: CASSYSSMGSQPQHF.

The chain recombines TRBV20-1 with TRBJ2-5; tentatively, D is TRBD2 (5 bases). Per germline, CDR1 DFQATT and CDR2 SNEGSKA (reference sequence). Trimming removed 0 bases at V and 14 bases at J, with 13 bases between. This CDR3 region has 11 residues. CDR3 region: CSARESRLNYF. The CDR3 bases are TGCAGTGCTAGAGAATCACGACTAAACTACTTC.

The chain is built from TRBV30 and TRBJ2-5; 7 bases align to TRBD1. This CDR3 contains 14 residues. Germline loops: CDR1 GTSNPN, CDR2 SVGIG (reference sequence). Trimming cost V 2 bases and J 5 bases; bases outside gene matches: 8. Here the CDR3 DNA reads TGTGCCTGGAGTAAGCTAGGGGGCTCGGAGACCCAGTACTTC. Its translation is CAWSKLGGSETQYF.

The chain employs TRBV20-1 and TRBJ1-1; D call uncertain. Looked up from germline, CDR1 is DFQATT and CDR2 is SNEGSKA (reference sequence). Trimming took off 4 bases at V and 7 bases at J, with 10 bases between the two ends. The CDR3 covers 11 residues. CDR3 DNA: TGCAGTGCTACGGCTATAGGTGAAGCTTTCTTT. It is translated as CSATAIGEAFF.

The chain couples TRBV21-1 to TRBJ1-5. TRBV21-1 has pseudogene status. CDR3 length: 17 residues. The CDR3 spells CASSKIEADTSNQPQHF. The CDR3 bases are TGTGCCAGCAGCAAAATTGAAGCGGACACTAGCAATCAGCCCCAGCATTTT.